This TCR beta chain originates from a study of STAT3 mutations in large granular lymphocyte leukemia. Whole-study context: Immunosuppressive therapy was given to more than half of T-LGLL patients. General study results and limits: Sampling intervals varied between patients and samples. Every T-LGLL patient had at least one immunodominant TCRbeta clonotype. In about 30% of the 18 patients, new TCR clonotypes emerged after therapy. Suggested: STAT3 mutation was not the ancestral event for these clonal expansions.

Germline CDR1 SGHRS, CDR2 YFSETQ. This CDR3 is built from 17 residues. The J segment lost 8 bases and the V segment lost 3 bases, leaving 13 bases of the junction unmatched. In the case of this clone: Its cognate antigen is unknown.

Measured with immunoSEQ multiplex PCR; TCRdb has only the in-frame clones, and not every one. The repertoire consists of some 30,000 clones, with roughly 80% occurring once and the leading ten covering 30%. Input material: peripheral blood mononuclear cells. The sequence derives from a woman between 45 and 60 years old with T-cell large granular lymphocyte leukemia. Some clones in this sample may be carry-over from other donors' samples. The V call is TRBV5-1, the J call TRBJ2-1, with 11 bases lining up with TRBD1. As DNA, the CDR3 is TGCGCCAGCAGCTATTACCCCGGGACAGGGGGACGGGATGAGCAGTTCTTC. Protein product: CASSYYPGTGGRDEQFF.